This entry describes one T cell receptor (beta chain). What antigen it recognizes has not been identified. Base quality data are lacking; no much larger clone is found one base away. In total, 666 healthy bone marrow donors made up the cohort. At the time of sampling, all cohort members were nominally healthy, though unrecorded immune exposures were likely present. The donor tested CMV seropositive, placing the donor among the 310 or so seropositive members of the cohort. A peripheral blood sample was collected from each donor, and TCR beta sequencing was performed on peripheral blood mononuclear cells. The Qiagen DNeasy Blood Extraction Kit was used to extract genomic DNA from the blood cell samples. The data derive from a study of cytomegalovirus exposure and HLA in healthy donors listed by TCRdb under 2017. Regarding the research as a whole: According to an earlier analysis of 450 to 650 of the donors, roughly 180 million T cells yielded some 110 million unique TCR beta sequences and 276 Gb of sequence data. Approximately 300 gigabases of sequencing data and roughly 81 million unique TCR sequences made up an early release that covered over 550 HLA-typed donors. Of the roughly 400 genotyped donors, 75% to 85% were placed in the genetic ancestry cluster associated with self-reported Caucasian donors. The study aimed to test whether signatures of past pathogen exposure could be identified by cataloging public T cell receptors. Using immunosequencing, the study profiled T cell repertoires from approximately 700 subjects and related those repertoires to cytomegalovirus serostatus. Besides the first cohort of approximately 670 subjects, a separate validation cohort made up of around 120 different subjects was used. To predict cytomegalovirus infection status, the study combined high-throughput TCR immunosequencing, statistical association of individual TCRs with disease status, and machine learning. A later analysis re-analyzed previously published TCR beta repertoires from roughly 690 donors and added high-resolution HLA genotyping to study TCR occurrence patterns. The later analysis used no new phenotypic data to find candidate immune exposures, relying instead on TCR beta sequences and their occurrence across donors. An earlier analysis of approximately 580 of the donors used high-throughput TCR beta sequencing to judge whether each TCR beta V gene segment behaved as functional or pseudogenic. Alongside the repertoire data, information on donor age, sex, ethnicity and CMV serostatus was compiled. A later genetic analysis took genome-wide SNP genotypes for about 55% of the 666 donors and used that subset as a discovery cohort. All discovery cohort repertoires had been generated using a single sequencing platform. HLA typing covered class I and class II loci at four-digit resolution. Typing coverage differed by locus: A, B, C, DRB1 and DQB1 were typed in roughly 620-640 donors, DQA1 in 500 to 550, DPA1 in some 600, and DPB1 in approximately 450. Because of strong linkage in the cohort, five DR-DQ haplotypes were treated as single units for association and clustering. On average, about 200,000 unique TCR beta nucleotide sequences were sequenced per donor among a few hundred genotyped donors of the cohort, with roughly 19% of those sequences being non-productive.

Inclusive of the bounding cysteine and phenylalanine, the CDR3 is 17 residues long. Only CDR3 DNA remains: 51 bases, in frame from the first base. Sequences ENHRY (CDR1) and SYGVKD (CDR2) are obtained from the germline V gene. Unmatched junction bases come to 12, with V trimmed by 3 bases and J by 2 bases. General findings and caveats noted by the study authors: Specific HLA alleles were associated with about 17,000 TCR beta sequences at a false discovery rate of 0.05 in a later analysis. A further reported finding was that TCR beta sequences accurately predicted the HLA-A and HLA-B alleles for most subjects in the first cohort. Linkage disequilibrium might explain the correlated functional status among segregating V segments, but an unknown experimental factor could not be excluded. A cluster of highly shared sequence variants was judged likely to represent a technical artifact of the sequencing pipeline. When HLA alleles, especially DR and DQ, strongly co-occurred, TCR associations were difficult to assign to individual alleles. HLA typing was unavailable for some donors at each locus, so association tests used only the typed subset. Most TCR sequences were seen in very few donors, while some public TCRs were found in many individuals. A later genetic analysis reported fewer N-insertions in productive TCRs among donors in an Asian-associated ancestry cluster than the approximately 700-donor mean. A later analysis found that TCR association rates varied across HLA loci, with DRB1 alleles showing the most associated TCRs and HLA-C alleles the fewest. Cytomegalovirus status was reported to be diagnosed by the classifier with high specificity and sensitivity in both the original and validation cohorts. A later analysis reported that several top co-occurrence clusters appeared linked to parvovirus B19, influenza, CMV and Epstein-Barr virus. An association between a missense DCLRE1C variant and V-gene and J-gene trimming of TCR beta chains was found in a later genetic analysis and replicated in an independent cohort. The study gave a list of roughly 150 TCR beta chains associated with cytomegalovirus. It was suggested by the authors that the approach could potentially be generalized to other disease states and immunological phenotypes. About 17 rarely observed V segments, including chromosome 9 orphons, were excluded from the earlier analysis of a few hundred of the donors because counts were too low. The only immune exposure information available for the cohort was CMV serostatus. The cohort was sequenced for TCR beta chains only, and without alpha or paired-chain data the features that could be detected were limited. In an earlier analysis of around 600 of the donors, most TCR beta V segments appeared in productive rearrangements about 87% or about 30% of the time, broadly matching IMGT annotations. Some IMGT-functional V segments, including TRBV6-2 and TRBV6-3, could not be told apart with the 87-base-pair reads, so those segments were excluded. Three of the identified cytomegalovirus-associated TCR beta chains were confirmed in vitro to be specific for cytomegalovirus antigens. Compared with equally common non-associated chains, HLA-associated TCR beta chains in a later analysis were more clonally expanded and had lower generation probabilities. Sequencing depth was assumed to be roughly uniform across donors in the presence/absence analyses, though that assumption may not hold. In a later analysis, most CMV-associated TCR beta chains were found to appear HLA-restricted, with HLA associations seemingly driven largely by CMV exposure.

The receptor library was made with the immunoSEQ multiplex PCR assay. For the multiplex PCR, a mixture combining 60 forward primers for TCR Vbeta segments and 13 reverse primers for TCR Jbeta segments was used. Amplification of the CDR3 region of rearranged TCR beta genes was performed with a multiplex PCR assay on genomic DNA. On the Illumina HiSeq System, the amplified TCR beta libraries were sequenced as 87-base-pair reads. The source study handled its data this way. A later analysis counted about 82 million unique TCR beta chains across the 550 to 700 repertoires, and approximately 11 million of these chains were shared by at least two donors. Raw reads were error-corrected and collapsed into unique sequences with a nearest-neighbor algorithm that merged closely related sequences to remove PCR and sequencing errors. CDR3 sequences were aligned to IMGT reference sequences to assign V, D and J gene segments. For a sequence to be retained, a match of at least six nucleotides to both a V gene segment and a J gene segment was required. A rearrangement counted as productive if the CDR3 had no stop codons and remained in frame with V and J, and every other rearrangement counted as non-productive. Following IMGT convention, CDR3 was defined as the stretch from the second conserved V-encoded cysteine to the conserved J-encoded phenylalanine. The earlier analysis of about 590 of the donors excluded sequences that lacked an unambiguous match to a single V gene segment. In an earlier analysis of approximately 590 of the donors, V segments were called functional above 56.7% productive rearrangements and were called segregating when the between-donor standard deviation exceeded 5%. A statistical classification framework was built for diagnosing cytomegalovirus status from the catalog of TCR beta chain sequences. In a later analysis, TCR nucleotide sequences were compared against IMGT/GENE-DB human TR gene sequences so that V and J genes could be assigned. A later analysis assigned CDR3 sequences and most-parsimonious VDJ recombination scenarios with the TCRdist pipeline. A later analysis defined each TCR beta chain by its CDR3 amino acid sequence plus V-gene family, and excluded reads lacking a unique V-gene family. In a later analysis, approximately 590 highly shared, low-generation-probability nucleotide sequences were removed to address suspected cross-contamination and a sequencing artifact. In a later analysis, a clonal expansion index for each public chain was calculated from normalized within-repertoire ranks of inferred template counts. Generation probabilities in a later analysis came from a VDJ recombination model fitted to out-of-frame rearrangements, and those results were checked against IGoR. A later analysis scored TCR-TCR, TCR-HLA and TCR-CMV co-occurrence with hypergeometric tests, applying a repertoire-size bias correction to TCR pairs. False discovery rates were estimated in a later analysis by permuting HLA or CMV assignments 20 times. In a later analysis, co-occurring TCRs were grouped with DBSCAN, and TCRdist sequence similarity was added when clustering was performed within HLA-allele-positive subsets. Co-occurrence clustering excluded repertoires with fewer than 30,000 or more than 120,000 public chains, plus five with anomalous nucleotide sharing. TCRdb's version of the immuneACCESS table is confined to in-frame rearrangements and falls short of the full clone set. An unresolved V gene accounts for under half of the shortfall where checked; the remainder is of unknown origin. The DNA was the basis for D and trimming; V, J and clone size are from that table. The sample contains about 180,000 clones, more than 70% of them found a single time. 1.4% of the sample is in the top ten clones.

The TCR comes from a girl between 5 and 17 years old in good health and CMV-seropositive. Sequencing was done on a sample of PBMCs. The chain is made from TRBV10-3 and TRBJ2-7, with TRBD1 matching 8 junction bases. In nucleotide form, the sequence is TGTGCCATCAGTGACCCGACTGGACAGGGAAAGGCCTACGAGCAGTACTTC. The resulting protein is CAISDPTGQGKAYEQYF.